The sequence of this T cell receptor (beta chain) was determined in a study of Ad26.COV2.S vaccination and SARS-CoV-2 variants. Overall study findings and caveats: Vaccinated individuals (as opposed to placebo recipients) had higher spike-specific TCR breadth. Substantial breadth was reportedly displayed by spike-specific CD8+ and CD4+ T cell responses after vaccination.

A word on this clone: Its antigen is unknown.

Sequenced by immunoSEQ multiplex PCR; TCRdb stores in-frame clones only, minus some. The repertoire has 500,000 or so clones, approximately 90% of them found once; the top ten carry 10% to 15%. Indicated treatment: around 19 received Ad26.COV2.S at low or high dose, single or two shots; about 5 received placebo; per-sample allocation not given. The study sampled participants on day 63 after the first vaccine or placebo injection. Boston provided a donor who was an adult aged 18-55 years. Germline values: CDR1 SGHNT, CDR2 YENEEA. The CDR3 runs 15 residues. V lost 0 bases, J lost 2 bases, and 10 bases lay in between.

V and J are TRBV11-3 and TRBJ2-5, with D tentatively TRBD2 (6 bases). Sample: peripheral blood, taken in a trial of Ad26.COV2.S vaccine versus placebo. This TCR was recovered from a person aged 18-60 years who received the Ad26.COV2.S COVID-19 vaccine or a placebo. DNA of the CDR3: TGTGCCAGCAGCTTAGATGGGGGAGGACAAGAGACCCAGTACTTC. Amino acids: CASSLDGGGQETQYF. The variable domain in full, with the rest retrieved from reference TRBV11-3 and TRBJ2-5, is EAGVVQSPRYKIIEKKQPVAFWCNPISGHNTLYWYLQNLGQGPELLIRYENEEAVDDSQLPKDRFSAERLKGVDSTLKIQPAELGDSAVYLCASSLDGGGQETQYFGPGTRLLVL.